These T cell receptor beta chains were read from a single sample in a study of graft-versus-host responses after intestinal transplantation. Repertoires were generated with immunoSEQ multiplex PCR, while TCRdb's copy carries only in-frame clones and drops some. The sample includes tens of thousands of clones, over 80% of them seen just once. The sample here was PBMCs, taken 262 days after intestinal transplant. The receptors were sampled from a human patient who received an intestinal transplant, so some T cells may come from the graft donor. The CDR3 runs from the conserved cysteine through the conserved F or W. D genes are given only for firm matches. Clone size is given for some rows only: seen once, a few or many times, or a class if the clone is expanded.

d_call,v_call,j_call,clone_size,cdr3_aa,cdr3_nt
TRBD2,TRBV28,TRBJ2-5,NA,CASSTLLAGGPLETQYF,TGTGCCAGCAGTACTCTTTTAGCGGGAGGGCCCTTAGAGACCCAGTACTTC
NA,TRBV9,TRBJ2-7,NA,CASSVSGVGSYEQYF,TGTGCCAGCAGCGTCTCAGGGGTGGGCTCCTACGAGCAGTACTTC
TRBD1,TRBV7-9,TRBJ1-1,once,CASSLGFSRGGTEAFF,TGTGCCAGCAGCTTAGGGTTTTCCAGGGGGGGGACTGAAGCTTTCTTT
NA,TRBV6-5,TRBJ1-4,NA,CASSRSGENEKLFF,TGTGCCAGCAGCCGATCAGGGGAGAATGAAAAACTGTTTTTT
TRBD2,TRBV11-3,TRBJ2-7,NA,CASSLGGSGRSYEQYF,TGTGCCAGCAGCTTAGGAGGTAGCGGGCGATCCTACGAGCAGTACTTC
NA,TRBV7-9,TRBJ1-1,NA,CASSLDLVPSPDTEAFF,TGTGCCAGCAGCTTAGATCTGGTCCCCTCGCCGGACACTGAAGCTTTCTTT
NA,TRBV19,TRBJ1-5,NA,CASRVASLDNQPQHF,TGTGCCAGTAGAGTTGCCAGCCTGGACAATCAGCCCCAGCATTTT
NA,TRBV1,TRBJ2-1,NA,CTSSRSSGRYCGNEQFF,TGCACCAGCAGCCGGTCTAGCGGGAGATATTGTGGCAATGAGCAGTTCTTC
TRBD1,TRBV6-6,TRBJ1-2,NA,CASSYRPDRDYGYTF,TGTGCCAGCAGTTACAGGCCGGACAGGGACTATGGCTACACCTTC
NA,TRBV30,TRBJ1-2,NA,CAWSGEGVGYTF,TGTGCCTGGAGCGGGGAAGGAGTCGGCTACACCTTC
TRBD2,TRBV4-1,TRBJ2-3,NA,CASSQDPSASSGSTDTQYF,TGCGCCAGCAGCCAAGATCCTTCCGCGTCTAGCGGGAGCACAGATACGCAGTATTTT
NA,TRBV27,TRBJ1-1,NA,CASAVGGSTEAFF,TGTGCCAGTGCCGTGGGGGGGAGCACTGAAGCTTTCTTT
NA,TRBV28,TRBJ2-1,once,CASSLGTTGNEQFF,TGTGCCAGCAGTTTAGGTACTACCGGAAATGAGCAGTTCTTC
NA,TRBV28,TRBJ1-2,NA,CASSTSAGYTF,TGTGCCAGCAGTACTTCTGCTGGCTACACCTTC
NA,TRBV19,TRBJ2-1,few,CASSAISSYNEQFF,TGTGCCAGTAGTGCAATAAGCTCCTACAATGAGCAGTTCTTC
NA,TRBV29-1,TRBJ1-2,NA,CSVAPIGWTNYGYTF,TGCAGCGTCGCTCCTATAGGGTGGACTAACTATGGCTACACCTTC
NA,TRBV6-5,TRBJ2-1,NA,CASSFSGSYNEQFF,TGTGCCAGCAGTTTTAGCGGCTCCTACAATGAGCAGTTCTTC
NA,TRBV11-2,TRBJ2-2,NA,CASSLFSAGELFF,TGTGCCAGCAGCTTATTTTCGGCCGGGGAGCTGTTTTTT
TRBD2,TRBV11-1,TRBJ2-3,NA,CASSFLREEDTQYF,TGTGCCAGCAGCTTCTTGCGGGAGGAAGATACGCAGTATTTT
NA,TRBV25-1,TRBJ2-3,NA,CASSEPFTDTQYF,TGTGCCAGCAGTGAGCCCTTCACAGATACGCAGTATTTT
TRBD2,TRBV4-1,TRBJ2-7,once,CASSTGLAGRAYEQYF,TGCGCCAGCAGCACGGGACTAGCGGGAAGGGCCTACGAGCAGTACTTC
NA,TRBV2,TRBJ2-7,NA,CASSEKGFGEQYF,TGTGCCAGCAGTGAAAAGGGGTTTGGCGAGCAGTACTTC
TRBD2,TRBV4-2,TRBJ2-1,NA,CASSQGRTSGSQEQFF,TGTGCCAGCAGCCAAGGAAGGACTAGCGGGAGCCAGGAGCAGTTCTTC
NA,TRBV5-5,TRBJ1-1,NA,CASSLVGGADTEAFF,TGTGCCAGCAGCTTGGTAGGGGGAGCGGACACTGAAGCTTTCTTT
TRBD1,TRBV4-2,TRBJ2-7,NA,CASSQSSGTAAYEQYF,TGTGCCAGCAGCCAATCATCCGGGACAGCCGCCTACGAGCAGTACTTC
TRBD1,TRBV11-2,TRBJ1-2,NA,CASSLGQGQPYTF,TGTGCCAGCAGCTTAGGTCAGGGACAGCCCTACACCTTC
NA,TRBV9,TRBJ2-5,NA,CASGAGLDLKTQYF,TGTGCCAGCGGGGCAGGGCTGGACCTTAAGACCCAGTACTTC
TRBD2,TRBV6-1,TRBJ2-7,NA,CASSEWASGSYEQYF,TGTGCCAGCAGTGAGTGGGCTAGCGGGTCCTACGAGCAGTACTTC
NA,TRBV27,TRBJ1-1,NA,CASSLLTSGQNTEAFF,TGTGCCAGCAGTTTACTCACCTCGGGACAGAACACTGAAGCTTTCTTT
NA,TRBV25-1,TRBJ2-7,NA,CATTPQGGLYEQYF,TGTGCCACTACGCCCCAGGGGGGGCTCTACGAGCAGTACTTC
NA,TRBV6-1,TRBJ2-2,NA,CASKIERIGELFF,TGTGCCAGCAAAATCGAAAGGATCGGGGAGCTGTTTTTT
TRBD2,TRBV11-2,TRBJ2-5,NA,CASSSTSGRFQTQYF,TGTGCCAGCAGTTCGACTAGCGGGAGATTTCAGACCCAGTACTTC
TRBD2,TRBV9,TRBJ2-3,once,CASSVGLAGDRDTQYF,TGTGCCAGCAGCGTCGGACTAGCGGGAGATCGAGATACGCAGTATTTT
NA,TRBV7-9,TRBJ1-2,NA,CASSLDSQRDGYTF,TGTGCCAGCAGCTTAGATTCTCAACGGGATGGCTACACCTTC
TRBD2,TRBV25-1,TRBJ2-7,few,CASSELNGGVSSYEQYF,TGTGCCAGCAGTGAATTAAATGGGGGGGTCAGCTCCTACGAGCAGTACTTC
NA,TRBV9,TRBJ2-7,NA,CASSAGQAGSYEQYF,TGTGCCAGCAGCGCGGGACAAGCCGGCTCCTACGAGCAGTACTTC
NA,TRBV10-3,TRBJ1-2,NA,CAISDGDYGYTF,TGTGCCATCAGTGACGGGGACTATGGCTACACCTTC
NA,TRBV27,TRBJ2-7,NA,CASSLTRDPRYEQYF,TGTGCCAGCAGTTTAACTCGGGACCCGCGTTACGAGCAGTACTTC
NA,TRBV10-1,TRBJ2-7,once,CASSESGLGEQYF,TGCGCCAGCAGTGAGTCGGGTTTAGGCGAGCAGTACTTC
TRBD2,TRBV4-1,TRBJ2-7,NA,CASSQDPLLPAGEREQYF,TGCGCCAGCAGCCAAGATCCCCTTCTCCCAGCGGGAGAACGAGAGCAGTACTTC